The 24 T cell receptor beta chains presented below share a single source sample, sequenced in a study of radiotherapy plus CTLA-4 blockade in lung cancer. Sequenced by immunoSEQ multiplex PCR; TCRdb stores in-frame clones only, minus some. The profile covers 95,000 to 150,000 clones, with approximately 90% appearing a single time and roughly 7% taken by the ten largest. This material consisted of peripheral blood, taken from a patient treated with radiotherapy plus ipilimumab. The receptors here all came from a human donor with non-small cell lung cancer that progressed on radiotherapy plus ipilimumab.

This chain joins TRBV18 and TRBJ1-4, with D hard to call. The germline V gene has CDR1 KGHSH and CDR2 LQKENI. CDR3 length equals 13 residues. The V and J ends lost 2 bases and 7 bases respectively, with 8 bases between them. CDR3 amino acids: CASSPGRGEKLFF. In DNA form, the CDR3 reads TGTGCCAGCTCACCAGGTCGGGGTGAAAAACTGTTTTTT. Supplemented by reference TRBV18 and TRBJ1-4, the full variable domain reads NAGVMQNPRHLVRRRGQEARLRCSPMKGHSHVYWYRQLPEEGLKFMVYLQKENIIDESGMPKERFSAEFPKEGPSILRIQQVVRGDSAAYFCASSPGRGEKLFFGSGTQLSVL.

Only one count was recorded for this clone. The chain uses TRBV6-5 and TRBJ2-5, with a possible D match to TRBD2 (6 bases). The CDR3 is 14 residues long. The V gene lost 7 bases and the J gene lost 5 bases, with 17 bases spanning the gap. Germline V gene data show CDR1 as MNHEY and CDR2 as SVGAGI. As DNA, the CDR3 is TGTGCCAGCACCCTCGGGAGTAACGGGGAGACCCAGTACTTC. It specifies CASTLGSNGETQYF.

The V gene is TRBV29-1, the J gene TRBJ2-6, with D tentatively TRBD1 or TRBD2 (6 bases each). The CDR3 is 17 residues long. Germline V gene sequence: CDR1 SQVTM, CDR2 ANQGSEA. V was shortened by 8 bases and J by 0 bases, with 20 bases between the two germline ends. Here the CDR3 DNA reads TGCAGCACTAGAGGGGGGAAGGAGCCCTCTGGGGCCAACGTCCTGACTTTC. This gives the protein CSTRGGKEPSGANVLTF.

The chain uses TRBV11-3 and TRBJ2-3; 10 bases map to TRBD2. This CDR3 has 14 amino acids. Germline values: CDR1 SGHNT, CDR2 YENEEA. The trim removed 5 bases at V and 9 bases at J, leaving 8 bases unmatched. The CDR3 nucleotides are TGTGCCAGCAGCACCGCGACTAGCGGGCCAACGCAGTATTTT. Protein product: CASSTATSGPTQYF.

The CDR3 reads CASSRTSGVGEQFF. The CDR3 coding sequence is TGTGCCAGCAGCCGGACTAGCGGGGTTGGGGAGCAGTTCTTC. The chain has TRBV9 and TRBJ2-1; TRBD2 matches 12 bases. V lost 4 bases to trimming and J lost 10 bases; unmatched junction nucleotides: 6. The CDR3 has 14 amino acids. Germline V gene data show CDR1 as SGDLS and CDR2 as YYNGEE.

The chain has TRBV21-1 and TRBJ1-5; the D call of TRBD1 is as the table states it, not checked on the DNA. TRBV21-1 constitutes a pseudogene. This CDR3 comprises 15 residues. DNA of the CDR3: TGTGCCAGCAGCAAAGGTTCAGGAAGCAATCAGCCCCAGCATTTT. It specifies CASSKGSGSNQPQHF.

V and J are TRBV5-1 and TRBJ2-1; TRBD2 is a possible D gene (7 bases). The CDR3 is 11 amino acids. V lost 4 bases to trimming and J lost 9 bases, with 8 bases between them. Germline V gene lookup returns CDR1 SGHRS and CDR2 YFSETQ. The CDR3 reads CASSRGAEQFF. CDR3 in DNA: TGCGCCAGCAGCCGGGGGGCTGAGCAGTTCTTC.

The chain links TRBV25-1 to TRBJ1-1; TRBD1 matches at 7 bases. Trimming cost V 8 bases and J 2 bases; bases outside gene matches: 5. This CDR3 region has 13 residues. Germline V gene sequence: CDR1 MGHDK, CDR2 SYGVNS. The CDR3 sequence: CASRRDSNTEAFF. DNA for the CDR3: TGTGCCAGCCGCCGGGACAGCAACACTGAAGCTTTCTTT.

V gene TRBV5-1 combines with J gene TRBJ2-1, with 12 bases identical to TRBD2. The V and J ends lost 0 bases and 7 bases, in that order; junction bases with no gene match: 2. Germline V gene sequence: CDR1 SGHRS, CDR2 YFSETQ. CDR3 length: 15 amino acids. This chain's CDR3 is CASSLGLAGVNEQFF. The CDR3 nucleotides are TGCGCCAGCAGCTTGGGACTAGCGGGAGTGAATGAGCAGTTCTTC.

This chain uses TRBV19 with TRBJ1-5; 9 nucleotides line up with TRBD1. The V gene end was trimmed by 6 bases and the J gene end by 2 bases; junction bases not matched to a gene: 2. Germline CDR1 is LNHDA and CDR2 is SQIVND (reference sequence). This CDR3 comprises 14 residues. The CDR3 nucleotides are TGTGCCAGTAGGGGACAGGGCGGCAATCAGCCCCAGCATTTT. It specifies CASRGQGGNQPQHF.

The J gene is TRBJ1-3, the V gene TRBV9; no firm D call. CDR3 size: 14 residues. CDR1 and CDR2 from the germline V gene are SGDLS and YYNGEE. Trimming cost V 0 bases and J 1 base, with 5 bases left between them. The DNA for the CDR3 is TGTGCCAGCAGCGTAGGGCCGTCTGGAAACACCATATATTTT. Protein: CASSVGPSGNTIYF.

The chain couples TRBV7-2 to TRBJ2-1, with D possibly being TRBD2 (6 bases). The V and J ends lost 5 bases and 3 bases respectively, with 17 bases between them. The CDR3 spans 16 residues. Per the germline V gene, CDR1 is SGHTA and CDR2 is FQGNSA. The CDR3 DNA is TGTGCCAGCAGCCATCTGGCTAGCGAATACTACAATGAGCAGTTCTTC. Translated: CASSHLASEYYNEQFF. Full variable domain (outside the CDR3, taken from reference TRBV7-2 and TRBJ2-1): GAGVSQSPSNKVTEKGKDVELRCDPISGHTALYWYRQSLGQGLEFLIYFQGNSAPDKSGLPSDRFSAERTGGSVSTLTIQRTQQEDSAVYLCASSHLASEYYNEQFFGPGTRLTVL.

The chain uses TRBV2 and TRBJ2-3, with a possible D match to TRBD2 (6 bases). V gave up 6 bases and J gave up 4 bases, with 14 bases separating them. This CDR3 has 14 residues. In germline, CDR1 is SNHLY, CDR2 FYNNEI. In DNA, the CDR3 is TGTGCCAGCAGGGGGACTGGATGGTCAGATACGCAGTATTTT. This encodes CASRGTGWSDTQYF. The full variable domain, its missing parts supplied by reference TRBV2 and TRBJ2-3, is EPEVTQTPSHQVTQMGQEVILRCVPISNHLYFYWYRQILGQKVEFLVSFYNNEISEKSEIFDDQFSVERPDGSNFTLKIRSTKLEDSAMYFCASRGTGWSDTQYFGPGTRLTVL.

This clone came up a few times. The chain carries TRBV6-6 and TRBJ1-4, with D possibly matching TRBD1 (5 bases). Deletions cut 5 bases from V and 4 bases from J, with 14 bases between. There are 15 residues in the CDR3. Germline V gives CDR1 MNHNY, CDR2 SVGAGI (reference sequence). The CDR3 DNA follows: TGTGCCAGCAGTAGCCCCGGACACCGTAATGAAAAACTGTTTTTT. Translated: CASSSPGHRNEKLFF.

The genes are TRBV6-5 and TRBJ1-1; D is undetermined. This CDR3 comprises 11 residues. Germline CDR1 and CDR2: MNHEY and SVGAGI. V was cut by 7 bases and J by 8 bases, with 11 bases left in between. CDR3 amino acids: CASTTRTEAFF. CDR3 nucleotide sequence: TGTGCCAGCACCACCCGGACCGAAGCTTTCTTT.

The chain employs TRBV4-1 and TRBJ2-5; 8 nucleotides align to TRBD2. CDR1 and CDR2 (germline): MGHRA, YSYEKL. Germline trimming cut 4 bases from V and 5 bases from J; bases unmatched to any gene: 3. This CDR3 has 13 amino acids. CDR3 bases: TGCGCCAGCAGCCTGATAGCGGGGGAGACCCAGTACTTC. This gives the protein CASSLIAGETQYF.

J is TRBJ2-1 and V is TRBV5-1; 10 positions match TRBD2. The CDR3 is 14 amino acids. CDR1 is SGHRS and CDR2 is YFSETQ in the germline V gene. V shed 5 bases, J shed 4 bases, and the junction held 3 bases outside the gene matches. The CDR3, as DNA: TGCGCCAGCAGTTCTAGCGGGGGATACAATGAGCAGTTCTTC. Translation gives CASSSSGGYNEQFF.

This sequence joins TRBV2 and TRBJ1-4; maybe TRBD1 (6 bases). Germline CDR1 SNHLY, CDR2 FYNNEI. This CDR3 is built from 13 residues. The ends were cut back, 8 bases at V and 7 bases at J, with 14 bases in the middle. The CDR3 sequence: CASESGDTEKLFF. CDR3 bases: TGTGCCAGCGAGTCGGGGGACACTGAAAAACTGTTTTTT.

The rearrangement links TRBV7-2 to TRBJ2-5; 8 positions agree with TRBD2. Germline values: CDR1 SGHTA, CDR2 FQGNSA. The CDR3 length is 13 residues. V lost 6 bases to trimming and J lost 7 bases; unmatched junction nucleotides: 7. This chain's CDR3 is CASSSSRGGTQYF. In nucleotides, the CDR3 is TGTGCCAGCAGTTCCTCCCGGGGGGGGACCCAGTACTTC.

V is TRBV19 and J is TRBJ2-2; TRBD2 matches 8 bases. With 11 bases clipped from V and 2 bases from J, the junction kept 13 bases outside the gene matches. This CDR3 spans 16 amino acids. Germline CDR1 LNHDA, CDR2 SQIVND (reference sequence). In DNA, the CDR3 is TGTGCCTCGAGCGGGGGAGCCTGGGGAAACACCGGGGAGCTGTTTTTT. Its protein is CASSGGAWGNTGELFF. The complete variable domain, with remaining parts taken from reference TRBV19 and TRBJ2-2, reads DGGITQSPKYLFRKEGQNVTLSCEQNLNHDAMYWYRQDPGQGLRLIYYSQIVNDFQKGDIAEGYSVSREKKESFPLTVTSAQKNPTAFYLCASSGGAWGNTGELFFGEGSRLTVL.

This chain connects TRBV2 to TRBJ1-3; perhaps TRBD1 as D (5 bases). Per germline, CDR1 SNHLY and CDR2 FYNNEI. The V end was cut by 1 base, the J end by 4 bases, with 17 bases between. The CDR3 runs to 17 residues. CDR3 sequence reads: CASSEGGTHMGGNTIYF. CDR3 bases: TGTGCCAGCAGTGAAGGGGGGACCCACATGGGGGGAAACACCATATATTTT.

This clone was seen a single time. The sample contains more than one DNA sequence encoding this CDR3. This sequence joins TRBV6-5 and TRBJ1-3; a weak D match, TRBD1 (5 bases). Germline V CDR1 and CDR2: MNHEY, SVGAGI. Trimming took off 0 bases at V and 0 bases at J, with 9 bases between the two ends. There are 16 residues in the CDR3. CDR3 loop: CASSYSWGDSGNTIYF. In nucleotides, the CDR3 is TGTGCCAGCAGTTACTCTTGGGGGGACTCTGGAAACACCATATATTTT.

The CDR3 loop reads CASSYLAGGSTDTQYF. The CDR3 nucleotides read TGTGCCAGCAGTTACCTAGCGGGAGGGAGCACAGATACGCAGTATTTT. The V call is TRBV6-5, the J call TRBJ2-3; TRBD2 agrees at 12 bases. Per the germline V gene, CDR1 is MNHEY and CDR2 is SVGAGI. The ends lost 2 bases at V and 0 bases at J; junction bases unmatched: 0. The CDR3 has 16 amino acids.

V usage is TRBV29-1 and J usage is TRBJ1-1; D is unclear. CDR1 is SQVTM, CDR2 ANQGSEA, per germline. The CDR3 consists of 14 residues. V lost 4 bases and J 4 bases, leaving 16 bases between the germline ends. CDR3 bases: TGCAGCGTTGCTCTCGAAACTTGGGGCACTGAAGCTTTCTTT. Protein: CSVALETWGTEAFF.